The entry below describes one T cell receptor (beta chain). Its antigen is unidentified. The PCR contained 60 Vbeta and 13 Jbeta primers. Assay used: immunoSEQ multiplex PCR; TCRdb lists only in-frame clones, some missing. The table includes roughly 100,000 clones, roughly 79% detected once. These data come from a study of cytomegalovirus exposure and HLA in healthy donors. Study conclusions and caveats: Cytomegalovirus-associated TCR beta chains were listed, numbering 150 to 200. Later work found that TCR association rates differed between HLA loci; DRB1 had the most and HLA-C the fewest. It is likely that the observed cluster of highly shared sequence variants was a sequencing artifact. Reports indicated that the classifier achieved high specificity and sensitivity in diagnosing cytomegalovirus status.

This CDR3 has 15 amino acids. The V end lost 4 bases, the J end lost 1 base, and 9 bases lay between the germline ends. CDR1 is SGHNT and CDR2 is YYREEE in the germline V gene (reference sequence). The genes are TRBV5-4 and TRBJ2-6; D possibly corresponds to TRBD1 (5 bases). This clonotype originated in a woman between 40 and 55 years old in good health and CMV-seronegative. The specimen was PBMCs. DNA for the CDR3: TGTGCCAGCAGCAACGACAGATCTGGGGCCAACGTCCTGACTTTC. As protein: CASSNDRSGANVLTF.